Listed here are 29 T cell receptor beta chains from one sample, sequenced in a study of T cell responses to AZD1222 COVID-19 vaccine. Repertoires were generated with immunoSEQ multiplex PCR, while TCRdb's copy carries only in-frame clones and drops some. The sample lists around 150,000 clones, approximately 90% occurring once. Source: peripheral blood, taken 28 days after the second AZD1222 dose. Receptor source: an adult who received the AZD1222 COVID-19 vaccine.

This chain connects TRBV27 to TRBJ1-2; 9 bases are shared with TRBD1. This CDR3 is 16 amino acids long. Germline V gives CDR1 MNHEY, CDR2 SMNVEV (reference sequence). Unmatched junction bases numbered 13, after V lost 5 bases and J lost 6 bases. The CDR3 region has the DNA TGTGCCAGCAGTGACCGGGACAGGGTTCTGCATAATGGCTACACCTTC. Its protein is CASSDRDRVLHNGYTF.

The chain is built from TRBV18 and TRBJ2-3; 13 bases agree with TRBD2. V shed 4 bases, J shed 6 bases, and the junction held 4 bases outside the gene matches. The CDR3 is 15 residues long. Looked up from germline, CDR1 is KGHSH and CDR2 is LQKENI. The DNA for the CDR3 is TGTGCCAGCTCACGACTAGCGGGGGGCCCCGATACGCAGTATTTT. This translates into CASSRLAGGPDTQYF.

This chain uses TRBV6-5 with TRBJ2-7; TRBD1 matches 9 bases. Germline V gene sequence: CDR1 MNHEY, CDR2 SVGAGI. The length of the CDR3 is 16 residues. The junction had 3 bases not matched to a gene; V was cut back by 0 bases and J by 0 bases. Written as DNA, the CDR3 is TGTGCCAGCAGTTACTCGACAGGGGGTTCCTCCTACGAGCAGTACTTC. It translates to CASSYSTGGSSYEQYF.

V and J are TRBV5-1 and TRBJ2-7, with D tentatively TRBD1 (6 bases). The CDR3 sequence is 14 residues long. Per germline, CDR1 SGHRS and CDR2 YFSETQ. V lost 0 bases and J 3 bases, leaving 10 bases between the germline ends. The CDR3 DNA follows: TGCGCCAGCAGCTTGGGGACAGACTTCTACGAGCAGTACTTC. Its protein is CASSLGTDFYEQYF.

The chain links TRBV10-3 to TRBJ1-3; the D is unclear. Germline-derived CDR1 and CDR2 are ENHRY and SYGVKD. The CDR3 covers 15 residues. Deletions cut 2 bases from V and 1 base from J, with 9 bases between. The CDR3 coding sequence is TGTGCCATCAGTGAGCTGCTGGTATCTGGAAACACCATATATTTT. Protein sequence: CAISELLVSGNTIYF.

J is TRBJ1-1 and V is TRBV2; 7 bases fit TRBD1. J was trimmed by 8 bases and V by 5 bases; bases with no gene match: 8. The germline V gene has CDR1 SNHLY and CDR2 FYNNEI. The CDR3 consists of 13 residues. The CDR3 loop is CASSTTGLGEAFF. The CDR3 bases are TGTGCCAGCAGTACGACAGGGCTAGGCGAAGCTTTCTTT. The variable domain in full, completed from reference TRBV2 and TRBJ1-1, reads EPEVTQTPSHQVTQMGQEVILRCVPISNHLYFYWYRQILGQKVEFLVSFYNNEISEKSEIFDDQFSVERPDGSNFTLKIRSTKLEDSAMYFCASSTTGLGEAFFGQGTRLTVV.

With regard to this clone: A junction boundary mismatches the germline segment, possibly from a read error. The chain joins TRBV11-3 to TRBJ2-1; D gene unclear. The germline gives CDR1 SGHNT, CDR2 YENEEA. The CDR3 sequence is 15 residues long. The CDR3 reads CASSLDPSSYNEQFF. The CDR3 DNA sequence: TGTGCCAGCAGCCTAGACCCCAGCTCCTACAATGAGCAGTTCTTC. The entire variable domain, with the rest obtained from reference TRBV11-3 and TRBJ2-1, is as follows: EAGVVQSPRYKIIEKKQPVAFWCNPISGHNTLYWYLQNLGQGPELLIRYENEEAVDDSQLPKDRFSAERLKGVDSTLKIQPAELGDSAVYLCASSLDPSSYNEQFFGPGTRLTVL.

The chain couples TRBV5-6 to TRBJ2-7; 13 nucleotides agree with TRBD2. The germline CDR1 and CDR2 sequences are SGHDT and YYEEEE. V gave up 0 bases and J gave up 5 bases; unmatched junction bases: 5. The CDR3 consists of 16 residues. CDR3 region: CASSLDAGTSGNEQYF. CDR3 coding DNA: TGTGCCAGCAGCTTGGATGCCGGGACTAGCGGGAACGAGCAGTACTTC. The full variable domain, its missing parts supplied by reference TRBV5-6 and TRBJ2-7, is DAGVTQSPTHLIKTRGQQVTLRCSPKSGHDTVSWYQQALGQGPQFIFQYYEEEERQRGNFPDRFSGHQFPNYSSELNVNALLLGDSALYLCASSLDAGTSGNEQYFGPGTRLTVT.

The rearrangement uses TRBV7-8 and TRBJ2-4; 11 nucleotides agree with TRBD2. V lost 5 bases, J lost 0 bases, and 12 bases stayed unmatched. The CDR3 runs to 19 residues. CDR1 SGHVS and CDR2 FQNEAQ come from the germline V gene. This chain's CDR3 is CASSPRPGLAGLAKNIQYF. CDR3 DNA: TGTGCCAGCAGCCCACGACCTGGACTAGCGGGTTTAGCCAAAAACATTCAGTACTTC.

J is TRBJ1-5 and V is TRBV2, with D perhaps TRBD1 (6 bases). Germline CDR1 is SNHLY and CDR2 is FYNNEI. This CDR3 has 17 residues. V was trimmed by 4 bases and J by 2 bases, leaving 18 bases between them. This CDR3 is CASSGSGGARGNQPQHF. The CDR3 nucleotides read TGTGCCAGCAGTGGATCCGGGGGCGCAAGGGGCAATCAGCCCCAGCATTTT.

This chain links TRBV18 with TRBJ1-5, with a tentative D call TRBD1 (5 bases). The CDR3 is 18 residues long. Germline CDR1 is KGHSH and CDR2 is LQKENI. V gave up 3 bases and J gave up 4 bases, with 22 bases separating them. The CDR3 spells CASSPFLVGGGGNQPQHF. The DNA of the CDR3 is TGTGCCAGCTCACCCTTCCTTGTTGGCGGGGGTGGAAATCAGCCCCAGCATTTT.

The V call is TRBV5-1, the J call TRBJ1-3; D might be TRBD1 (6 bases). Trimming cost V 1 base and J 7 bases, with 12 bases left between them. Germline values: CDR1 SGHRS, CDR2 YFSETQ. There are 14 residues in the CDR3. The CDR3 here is CASSLTGTGNTIYF. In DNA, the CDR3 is TGCGCCAGCAGCTTGACAGGGACGGGGAACACCATATATTTT. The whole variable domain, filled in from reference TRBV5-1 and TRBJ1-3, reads KAGVTQTPRYLIKTRGQQVTLSCSPISGHRSVSWYQQTPGQGLQFLFEYFSETQRNKGNFPGRFSGRQFSNSRSEMNVSTLELGDSALYLCASSLTGTGNTIYFGEGSWLTVV.

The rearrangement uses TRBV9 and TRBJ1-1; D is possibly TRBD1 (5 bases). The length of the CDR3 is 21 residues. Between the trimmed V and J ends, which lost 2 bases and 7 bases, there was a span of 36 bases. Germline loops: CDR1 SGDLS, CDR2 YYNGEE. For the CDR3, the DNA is TGTGCCAGCAGCGTTCTCCCGGTAAATTGGACACCCGAAACGATTCTATTTGAAGCTTTCTTT. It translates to CASSVLPVNWTPETILFEAFF.

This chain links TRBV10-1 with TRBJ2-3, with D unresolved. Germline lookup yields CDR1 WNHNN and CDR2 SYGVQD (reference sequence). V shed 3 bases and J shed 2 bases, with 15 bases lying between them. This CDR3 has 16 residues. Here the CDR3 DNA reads TGCGCCAGCAGTGATAAGAAGGGCACCTACACAGATACGCAGTATTTT. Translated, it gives CASSDKKGTYTDTQYF.

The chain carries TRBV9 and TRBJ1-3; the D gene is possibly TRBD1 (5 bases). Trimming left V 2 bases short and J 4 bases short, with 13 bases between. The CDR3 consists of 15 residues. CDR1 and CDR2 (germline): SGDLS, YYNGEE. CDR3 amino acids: CASSVQGSAGNTIYF. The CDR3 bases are TGTGCCAGCAGCGTTCAGGGAAGTGCCGGAAACACCATATATTTT.

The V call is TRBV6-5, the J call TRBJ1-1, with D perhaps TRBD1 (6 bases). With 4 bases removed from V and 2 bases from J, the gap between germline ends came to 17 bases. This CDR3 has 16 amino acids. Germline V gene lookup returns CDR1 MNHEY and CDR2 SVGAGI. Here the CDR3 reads CASSSRRGGENTEAFF. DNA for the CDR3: TGTGCCAGCAGTTCCCGGCGGGGGGGCGAAAACACTGAAGCTTTCTTT.

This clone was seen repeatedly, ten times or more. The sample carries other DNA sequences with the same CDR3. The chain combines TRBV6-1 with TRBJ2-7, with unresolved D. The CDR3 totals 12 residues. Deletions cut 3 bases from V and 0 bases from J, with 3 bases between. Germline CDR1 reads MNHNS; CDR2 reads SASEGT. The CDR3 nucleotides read TGTGCCAGCAGTGACAGCTCCTACGAGCAGTACTTC. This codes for CASSDSSYEQYF.

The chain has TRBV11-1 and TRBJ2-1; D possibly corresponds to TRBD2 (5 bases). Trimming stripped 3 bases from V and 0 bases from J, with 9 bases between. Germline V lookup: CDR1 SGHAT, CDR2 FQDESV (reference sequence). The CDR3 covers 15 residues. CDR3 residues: CASSFERNSYNEQFF. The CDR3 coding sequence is TGTGCCAGCAGCTTCGAGCGGAACTCCTACAATGAGCAGTTCTTC.

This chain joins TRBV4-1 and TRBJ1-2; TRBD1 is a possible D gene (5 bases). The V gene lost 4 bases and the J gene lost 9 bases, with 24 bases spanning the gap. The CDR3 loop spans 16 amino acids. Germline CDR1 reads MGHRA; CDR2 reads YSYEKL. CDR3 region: CASSLTGGDPQYRYTF. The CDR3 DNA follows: TGCGCCAGCAGCCTCACGGGGGGGGATCCACAATATCGCTACACCTTC.

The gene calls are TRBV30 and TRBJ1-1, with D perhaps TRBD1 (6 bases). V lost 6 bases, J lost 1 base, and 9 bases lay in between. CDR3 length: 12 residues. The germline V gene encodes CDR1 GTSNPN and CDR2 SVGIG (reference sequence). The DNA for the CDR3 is TGTGCCTGTGGCAGGGGGAACACTGAAGCTTTCTTT. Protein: CACGRGNTEAFF.

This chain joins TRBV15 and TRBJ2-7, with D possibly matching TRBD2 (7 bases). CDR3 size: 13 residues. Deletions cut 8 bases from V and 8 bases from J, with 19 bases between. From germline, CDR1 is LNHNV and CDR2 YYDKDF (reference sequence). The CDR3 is CATAPGGPPQQYF. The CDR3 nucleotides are TGTGCCACCGCCCCCGGGGGGCCTCCCCAGCAGTACTTC.

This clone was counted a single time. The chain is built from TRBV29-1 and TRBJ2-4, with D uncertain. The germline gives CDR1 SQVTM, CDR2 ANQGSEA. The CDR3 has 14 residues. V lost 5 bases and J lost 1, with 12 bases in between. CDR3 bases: TGCAGCGTTTCTTATAACTTCGCCAAAAACATTCAGTACTTC. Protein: CSVSYNFAKNIQYF.

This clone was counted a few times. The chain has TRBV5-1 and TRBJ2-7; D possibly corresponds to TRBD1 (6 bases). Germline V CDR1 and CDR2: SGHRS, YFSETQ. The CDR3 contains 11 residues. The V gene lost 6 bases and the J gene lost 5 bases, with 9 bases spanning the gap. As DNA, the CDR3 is TGCGCCAGCATGCAGGGGAACGAGCAGTACTTC. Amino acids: CASMQGNEQYF. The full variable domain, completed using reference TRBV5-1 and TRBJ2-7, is KAGVTQTPRYLIKTRGQQVTLSCSPISGHRSVSWYQQTPGQGLQFLFEYFSETQRNKGNFPGRFSGRQFSNSRSEMNVSTLELGDSALYLCASMQGNEQYFGPGTRLTVT.

CDR3 bases: TGTGCCAGCAGCTTGGGGGGGACTTATAATTCACCCCTCCACTTT. Translation gives CASSLGGTYNSPLHF. This chain links TRBV5-4 with TRBJ1-6; possibly TRBD1 for D (5 bases). V gave up 0 bases and J gave up 4 bases, with 8 bases separating them. The germline V gene has CDR1 SGHNT and CDR2 YYREEE (reference sequence). The CDR3 contains 15 residues.

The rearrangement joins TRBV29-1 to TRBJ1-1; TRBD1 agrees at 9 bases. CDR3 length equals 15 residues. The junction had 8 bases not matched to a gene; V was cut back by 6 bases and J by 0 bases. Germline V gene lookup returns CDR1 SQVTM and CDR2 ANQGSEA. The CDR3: CSVVPGQGMNTEAFF. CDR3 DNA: TGCAGCGTCGTCCCGGGACAGGGAATGAACACTGAAGCTTTCTTT.

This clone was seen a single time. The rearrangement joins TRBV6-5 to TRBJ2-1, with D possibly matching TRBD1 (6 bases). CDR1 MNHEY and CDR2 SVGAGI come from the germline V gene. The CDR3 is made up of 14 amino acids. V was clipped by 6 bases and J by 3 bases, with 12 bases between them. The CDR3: CASRAGQNYNEQFF. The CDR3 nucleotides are TGTGCCAGCAGAGCCGGACAGAACTACAATGAGCAGTTCTTC.

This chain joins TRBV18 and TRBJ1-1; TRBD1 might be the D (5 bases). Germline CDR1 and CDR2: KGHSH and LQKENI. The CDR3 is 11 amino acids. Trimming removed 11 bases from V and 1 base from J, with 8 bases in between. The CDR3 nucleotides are TGTGCCTCGGGGGAGAACACTGAAGCTTTCTTT. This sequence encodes CASGENTEAFF.

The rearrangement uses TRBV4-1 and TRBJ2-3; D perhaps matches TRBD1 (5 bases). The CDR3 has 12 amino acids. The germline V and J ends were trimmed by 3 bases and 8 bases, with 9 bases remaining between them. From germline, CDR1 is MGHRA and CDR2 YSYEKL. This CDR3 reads CASSQGPGTQYF. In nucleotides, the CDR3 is TGCGCCAGCAGCCAGGGGCCGGGTACGCAGTATTTT.

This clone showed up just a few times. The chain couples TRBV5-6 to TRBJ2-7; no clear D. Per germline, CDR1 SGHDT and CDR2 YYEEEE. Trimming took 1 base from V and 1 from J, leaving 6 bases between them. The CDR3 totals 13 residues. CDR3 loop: CASSLRESYEQYF. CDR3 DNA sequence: TGTGCCAGCAGCTTGAGGGAATCCTACGAGCAGTACTTC.